This T cell receptor (beta chain) came from a study of control samples from healthy donors and cancer patients. Germline values: CDR1 LNHNV, CDR2 YYDKDF (reference sequence). This CDR3 has 14 residues. The V and J ends lost 4 bases and 4 bases respectively, with 13 bases between them. TCRdb's copy holds only in-frame clones and misses some; the assay was immunoSEQ multiplex PCR. The profile shows 40,000 to 60,000 clones, approximately 86% of them singletons. The chain recombines TRBV15 with TRBJ1-1; TRBD1 is a possible D gene (6 bases). The source is a woman aged 50 to 60 with lung cancer. Sequences were obtained from PBMCs. CDR3 in amino acids: CATSTETGGTEAFF. Here the CDR3 DNA reads TGTGCCACCAGCACCGAGACAGGTGGCACTGAAGCTTTCTTT.